Below are 20 T cell receptor beta chains sequenced from a single sample in a study of regulatory T cells in long-lasting Graves disease. Libraries of TCR beta came from iRepertoire HTBI primers plus Arm-PCR of CDR3 regions. TCRdb redid the calling of the multiplex PCR reads with MiXCR, one entry per CDR3 protein. The sample lists some 240,000 distinct CDR3 sequences, approximately 18% seen once, with approximately 12% in the top ten. Time point reported: newly diagnosed GD, antithyroid drugs for less than 3 months. From PBMCs, RNA was extracted and then used to make the TCR library. The sample was also reused in another study, on T cells in Graves' hyperthyroidism and ophthalmopathy.

Sequenced here: peripheral blood mononuclear cells (PBMCs), sampled at new diagnosis, from a patient treated with antithyroid drugs. All receptors derive from a woman younger than 45 with Graves disease.

The chain uses TRBV2 and TRBJ2-7; either TRBD1 or TRBD2 may supply D (5 bases each). Per the germline V gene, CDR1 is SNHLY and CDR2 is FYNNEI. The CDR3 spans 13 residues. V was cut by 9 bases and J by 3 bases, with 15 bases left in between. The CDR3 region has the DNA TGTGCCAGTTCCGGGGCAAACCTCTACGAGCAGTACTTC. This translates into CASSGANLYEQYF.

In this sample, this clonotype turned up many times. The chain employs TRBV6-5 and TRBJ1-2; D remains ambiguous. The germline CDR1 and CDR2 sequences are MNHEY and SVGAGI. The CDR3 covers 15 residues. Trimming took 0 bases from V and 0 from J, leaving 8 bases between them. As DNA, the CDR3 is TGTGCCAGCAGTTACTCTCCAACTACTAACTATGGCTACACCTTC. It translates to CASSYSPTTNYGYTF.

The chain links TRBV12-3 or TRBV12-4 to TRBJ1-1; tentative D call: TRBD1 (6 bases). The CDR3 covers 15 residues. The V gene lost 1 base and the J gene lost 5 bases, with 14 bases spanning the gap. This chain's CDR3 is CASSLDPGAGTEAFF. The CDR3 DNA sequence: TGTGCCAGCAGTTTAGATCCAGGGGCAGGGACTGAAGCTTTCTTT.

This clonotype has just one count. V and J are TRBV2 and TRBJ1-2; D might be TRBD1 (5 bases). This CDR3 has 18 amino acids. Germline values: CDR1 SNHLY, CDR2 FYNNEI. V lost 7 bases, J lost 0 bases, and 24 bases lay in between. CDR3 bases: TGTGCCAGCATTGGGATTTCGGGACCACTAGTACCTAACTATGGCTACACCTTC. Translation: CASIGISGPLVPNYGYTF.

This clonotype was seen at least ten times. This chain connects TRBV2 to TRBJ2-7; 11 bases agree with TRBD2. CDR3 length: 15 amino acids. Germline CDR1 is SNHLY and CDR2 is FYNNEI. J lost 0 bases, V lost 6 bases, and 4 bases had no gene match. The CDR3 DNA reads TGTGCCAGCAGGGTAGCGGGAGGGAGCTCCTACGAGCAGTACTTC. Encoded protein: CASRVAGGSSYEQYF.

This clonotype was seen repeatedly, ten times or more. The chain combines TRBV9 with TRBJ2-7; tentatively, D is TRBD2 (6 bases). Germline V gene sequence: CDR1 SGDLS, CDR2 YYNGEE. This CDR3 comprises 16 residues. V dropped 0 bases and J dropped 3 bases, with 16 bases sitting between them. The CDR3 DNA reads TGTGCCAGCAGCGTAGATTCCGGGACTTTCCACTACGAGCAGTACTTC. This encodes CASSVDSGTFHYEQYF.

This clonotype showed up many times. The CDR3 nucleotides are TGTGCCAGCAGCGTAGAGGGCTACGAGCAGTACTTC. This codes for CASSVEGYEQYF. The V gene is TRBV9, the J gene TRBJ2-7; D gene ambiguous. V lost 0 bases and J lost 3, with 4 bases in between. Germline V CDR1 and CDR2: SGDLS, YYNGEE. The CDR3 totals 12 residues.

The gene calls are TRBV2 and TRBJ1-2, with 10 nucleotides matching TRBD1. The CDR3 is made up of 16 amino acids. V lost 5 bases to trimming and J lost 7 bases; unmatched junction nucleotides: 13. Germline V gene lookup returns CDR1 SNHLY and CDR2 FYNNEI. CDR3 coding DNA: TGTGCCAGCAGTCAAGTCCCGGGACAGGGGTTCGTTGGCTACACCTTC. Its translation: CASSQVPGQGFVGYTF.

This clonotype was detected many times. The V call is TRBV6-5, the J call TRBJ1-2, with 8 bases lining up with TRBD1. In germline, CDR1 is MNHEY, CDR2 SVGAGI. The ends lost 0 bases at V and 4 bases at J; junction bases unmatched: 7. This CDR3 is built from 16 residues. For the CDR3, the DNA is TGTGCCAGCAGTTACTCGGGCAGGGGGCGCGCCTATGGCTACACCTTC. It codes for CASSYSGRGRAYGYTF.

This clonotype was seen many times. The gene calls are TRBV12-3 or TRBV12-4 and TRBJ1-2, with a tentative D call TRBD1 (5 bases). Trimming took off 3 bases at V and 6 bases at J, with 11 bases between the two ends. CDR3 length equals 13 residues. CDR3 sequence: CASSFRRGDGYTF. In DNA, the CDR3 is TGTGCCAGCAGTTTCCGTAGAGGGGATGGCTACACCTTC.

A remark on this clonotype: The junction and the germline gene differ at one end; a read error may be behind it. The V and J genes are TRBV11-3 and TRBJ2-7, with TRBD1 matching over 7 bases. Germline V gene data show CDR1 as SGHNT and CDR2 as YENEEA. CDR3 size: 14 residues. The CDR3 loop reads CASSSVGQPYEQYF. The CDR3 nucleotides read TGTGCCAGCAGCTCAGTGGGACAGCCCTACGAGCAGTACTTT.

This clonotype has ten or more counts. This sequence joins TRBV9 and TRBJ2-3, with no clear D. Germline CDR1 reads SGDLS; CDR2 reads YYNGEE. V lost 5 bases and J lost 5, with 6 bases in between. The CDR3 consists of 11 residues. The CDR3 sequence: CASSVGDTQYF. In nucleotides, the CDR3 is TGTGCCAGCAGTGTTGGAGATACGCAGTATTTT.

The sample holds many counts of this clonotype. The chain has TRBV7-6 and TRBJ1-1; no clear D gene. The CDR3 length is 14 residues. Germline values: CDR1 SGHVS, CDR2 FNYEAQ. V was clipped by 5 bases and J by 0 bases, with 10 bases between them. CDR3 DNA: TGTGCCAGCAGCGTCGACCAGATGAACACTGAAGCTTTCTTT. Its protein is CASSVDQMNTEAFF.

This clonotype was seen repeatedly, ten times or more. V usage is TRBV12-3 or TRBV12-4 and J usage is TRBJ2-3, with D maybe TRBD2 (6 bases). This CDR3 spans 14 amino acids. The V gene lost 4 bases and the J gene lost 1 base, with 9 bases spanning the gap. CDR3 DNA: TGTGCCAGCAGTTGGCGGAGGGGCACAGATACGCAGTATTTT. It codes for CASSWRRGTDTQYF.

At least ten counts were recorded for this clonotype. V gene TRBV5-1 combines with J gene TRBJ2-3; no firm D call. The CDR3 sequence is 14 residues long. Germline V gives CDR1 SGHRS, CDR2 YFSETQ. Trimming left V 6 bases short and J 0 bases short, with 11 bases between. This chain's CDR3 is CASKELSSTDTQYF. The CDR3 DNA reads TGCGCCAGCAAGGAGCTCTCTAGCACAGATACGCAGTATTTT.

Comment on this clonotype: With a much larger clone just one base away, this may be a read error. The CDR3 loop is CASSLSGHSSHEQYF. The CDR3 coding sequence is TGTGCCAGCAGTTTATCGGGACATAGTTCCCACGAGCAGTACTTC. The chain is built from TRBV27 and TRBJ2-7, with D possibly being TRBD1 (6 bases). V was trimmed by 0 bases and J by 5 bases, leaving 14 bases between them. There are 15 residues in the CDR3. Germline CDR1 is MNHEY and CDR2 is SMNVEV (reference sequence).

CDR3 sequence: CASKPDSASTDTQYF. CDR3 in DNA: TGTGCCAGCAAGCCGGACAGCGCTAGCACAGATACGCAGTATTTT. The chain has TRBV2 and TRBJ2-3; D might be TRBD1 (6 bases). Germline V CDR1 and CDR2: SNHLY, FYNNEI. Trimming cost V 7 bases and J 0 bases, with 14 bases left between them. The CDR3 spans 15 residues.

This clonotype was found many times. The chain uses TRBV12-3 or TRBV12-4 and TRBJ2-6, with D uncertain. The CDR3 spans 15 residues. Trimming pared 7 bases from V and 2 bases from J, leaving 12 bases between. CDR3 sequence reads: CASTAPVAGANVLTF. CDR3 in DNA: TGTGCCAGCACCGCGCCAGTGGCTGGGGCCAACGTCCTGACTTTC.

This clonotype was detected ten times or more. The rearrangement links TRBV27 to TRBJ2-3; TRBD1 might be the D (6 bases). The CDR3 is 14 residues long. Germline-derived CDR1 and CDR2 are MNHEY and SMNVEV (reference sequence). V was clipped by 4 bases and J by 11 bases, with 19 bases between them. The CDR3 is CASSSDGGRVGQYF. The CDR3 nucleotides read TGTGCCAGCAGTTCTGATGGGGGCAGGGTAGGGCAGTATTTT.

This clonotype was counted many times. The rearrangement joins TRBV9 to TRBJ1-6; tentative D call: TRBD1 (6 bases). The CDR3 runs 12 residues. The V gene lost 7 bases and the J gene lost 10 bases, with 12 bases spanning the gap. Per germline, CDR1 SGDLS and CDR2 YYNGEE. The CDR3 region is CASSVGGSPLHF. The DNA of the CDR3 is TGTGCCAGCTCAGTCGGGGGCTCACCCCTCCACTTT. The full variable domain, in which reference TRBV9 and TRBJ1-6 provide the parts outside the CDR3, is DSGVTQTPKHLITATGQRVTLRCSPRSGDLSVYWYQQSLDQGLQFLIQYYNGEERAKGNILERFSAQQFPDLHSELNLSSLELGDSALYFCASSVGGSPLHFGNGTRLTVT.